Listed below are T cell receptor beta chains from one sample, sequenced in a study of blood T cell repertoires in COVID-19. This table comes from immunoSEQ multiplex PCR, and its TCRdb copy is limited to in-frame clones, with some not included. The sample contains 75,000 to 80,000 clones, around nine tenths of which appear only once. What was sequenced was peripheral blood. Every receptor here comes from a human donor in a cohort sampled during active COVID-19. Both conserved end residues are part of each CDR3. D genes are given only for firm matches. Size is omitted from some rows. Given values are once, few, many or a class for expanded clones.

TGTGCCAGCAGACTATTGGGGCGGGAGACAGATGGCTACACCTTC,CASRLLGRETDGYTF,once,NA,TRBJ1-2,TRBV27
TGTGCCAGCAGGAGCCCTAGCTTCAATGAGCAGTTCTTC,CASRSPSFNEQFF,NA,NA,TRBJ2-1,TRBV27
TGCGCCAGCAGCCGAAAGCCGGGACTAGATACGCAGTATTTT,CASSRKPGLDTQYF,NA,NA,TRBJ2-3,TRBV4-1
TGTGCCAGTAGTATACAGGGAGGAGCTAATCAGCCCCAGCATTTT,CASSIQGGANQPQHF,few,NA,TRBJ1-5,TRBV19
TGCGCCAGCAGCTTGGTGGGCCAGAGTGCCTACGAGCAGTACTTC,CASSLVGQSAYEQYF,NA,NA,TRBJ2-7,TRBV5-1
TGTGCCACCAGTGAACCGTTAACCGGGACTAGCGGGTACAATGAGCAGTTCTTC,CATSEPLTGTSGYNEQFF,NA,TRBD2,TRBJ2-1,TRBV24-1
TGTGCCAGCAAATTCACAGAACACTCAAACACTGAAGCTTTCTTT,CASKFTEHSNTEAFF,NA,NA,TRBJ1-1,TRBV6-5
TGTGCCAGCAGCCTACCTCTGAACACTGAAGCTTTCTTT,CASSLPLNTEAFF,NA,NA,TRBJ1-1,TRBV13
TGTGCCAGCAGCTGGGGACAGGGGAACTACGAGCAGTACTTC,CASSWGQGNYEQYF,NA,TRBD1,TRBJ2-7,TRBV5-5
TGTGCCAGCAGCTCCGGGACTAGCGGAGCCGTTTATACGCAGTATTTT,CASSSGTSGAVYTQYF,NA,NA,TRBJ2-3,TRBV21-1
TGTGCCAGCAGTTACCAGGACAGGTTACTCTATGGCTACACCTTC,CASSYQDRLLYGYTF,few,TRBD1,TRBJ1-2,TRBV6-2/TRBV6-3
TGTGCCAGCAGTCCCCTAGCCGGGGAGCTGTTTTTT,CASSPLAGELFF,few,NA,TRBJ2-2,TRBV2
TGCGCCAGCAGCTTTGACGGGGGGCAAGATACGCAGTATTTT,CASSFDGGQDTQYF,NA,NA,TRBJ2-3,TRBV5-1
TGTGCCAGCAGCTGGGGTACGGGACACCTGAACACTGAAGCTTTCTTT,CASSWGTGHLNTEAFF,NA,NA,TRBJ1-1,TRBV5-5
TGTGCCACCAGTGATTACCGGGGGGCCAAACTGTTTTTT,CATSDYRGAKLFF,NA,NA,TRBJ1-4,TRBV24-1
TGTGCCAGCAGTGTTCCTAGCGGGGCACCGAACACCGGGGAGCTGTTTTTT,CASSVPSGAPNTGELFF,NA,TRBD2,TRBJ2-2,TRBV2
TGTGCCAGCAGCCCCCGAGGGCAGGGGGTTAATGGCTACACCTTC,CASSPRGQGVNGYTF,NA,TRBD1,TRBJ1-2,TRBV5-5
TGTGCCAGCAGAGCCGGGACTTACACCGGGGAGCTGTTTTTT,CASRAGTYTGELFF,few,NA,TRBJ2-2,TRBV2